This T cell receptor (beta chain) was retrieved from a study of blood T cell repertoires in COVID-19 (dated by TCRdb to 2020 to 2021). Background on the whole study: Samples from collaborators originated in the United States, Italy and Spain and spanned both the acute and convalescent phases of COVID-19. A freely available public database, intended as a resource for researchers studying the immune response to SARS-CoV-2, is where the repertoires were released. The samples were drawn from two sources: the first 160 participants of the ongoing ImmuneRACE study, and 950 to 1,500 subjects contributed by 6 global collaborators. The sample metadata nearly always contained a de-identified subject ID, COVID-19 status, age in years and sex. The prospective study material was composed of cDNA or gDNA derived from T cells, B-cell-depleted T cells, or PBMCs. Deeply sampled blood TCRbeta repertoires from subjects exposed to, actively infected with, or recovered from COVID-19 were included in the dataset. Where available, HLA class I and class II types were taken from metadata supplied by the sample provider and were not determined by assay-based typing. Points the paper makes about the study in general: The amount of clinical and demographic metadata varied by source and participant and was provided uncurated.

In the prospective study, participants were about 18 to 89 years old, resided in fewer than 25 geographic areas of the United States, and were enrolled through a virtual design. In the prospective study, cohorts were assigned on the basis of participant-reported clinical history obtained from a screening survey and a study questionnaire. For ImmuneRACE Cohort 3, a participant was defined as recovered based on two consecutive negative NP/OP PCR tests, clearance by a healthcare professional, or resolution of symptoms. In the prospective study, mobile phlebotomists collected whole blood, serum and a nasopharyngeal or oropharyngeal swab from each participant. Participants in the prospective study had the option to provide additional blood draws and questionnaires over a 2-month period. Prospective study blood samples were shipped either frozen or at room temperature before DNA extraction. V sheds 4 bases and J sheds 1 base, leaving 6 bases between their ends. The CDR3 measures 13 amino acids from cysteine to phenylalanine. The sequence is cut down to CDR3 DNA, 39 bases in frame from base 1. From a lookup of the germline V gene, CDR1 and CDR2 are SGHTA and FQGNSA.

As for this clone: What this receptor recognizes is not known. One base away there is no much larger clone; base qualities are not given.

The immunoSEQ Assay, a bias-controlled multiplex PCR, was used to amplify TCRbeta CDR3 regions from genomic DNA. The original methods were these. The number of nucleated cells in each sample was estimated from the amplification of reference gene primers within the assay. Sequence reads were collapsed and filtered to measure the absolute abundance of every unique TCRbeta CDR3 rearrangement. For each sample, productive Simpson clonality was calculated by taking the square root of Simpson's diversity index across productive rearrangements. Drawn from immuneACCESS, this table holds only the in-frame rearrangements with V and J called that TCRdb kept. Clones are partly lost; checked studies trace under half to an unresolved V gene and leave the rest unexplained. V and J calls and clone size are copied from that table; D and trimming were computed from the DNA. The sample table records around 380,000 clones; around 87% of these occur just once. Approximately 1.2% of the sample rests with the top ten.

In this chain, TRBV7-2 is recombined with TRBJ2-3, with the D gene not clear enough to name. Sequencing was done on a sample of PBMCs or T cells enriched from blood (not recorded which). This receptor was identified in a man aged 25 to 40 who had recovered from COVID-19. The CDR3 protein sequence reads: CASSSVGTDTQYF. The base sequence is TGTGCCAGCAGCTCCGTCGGCACAGATACGCAGTATTTT.